This T cell receptor beta chain was recovered during a study of cytomegalovirus exposure and HLA in healthy donors (dated by TCRdb to about 2017). General notes on the study: According to a later analysis, one platform produced both the 120 validation repertoires and the 666 repertoires of the first cohort. In addition to the first cohort of approximately 650 subjects, a separate validation cohort of 130 or so different subjects was used. High-throughput TCR immunosequencing, statistical association of individual TCRs with disease status, and machine learning were combined to predict cytomegalovirus infection status. The study was designed to test whether signatures of past pathogen exposure could be identified by cataloging public T cell receptors. Beyond this particular receptor, the publication reports: The classifier was reported to diagnose cytomegalovirus status with high specificity and sensitivity in both the original and validation cohorts. The authors suggested that the approach could potentially be generalized to other disease states and immunological phenotypes. The study listed 150 to 200 TCR beta chains as associated with cytomegalovirus. In vitro tests confirmed that three of the cytomegalovirus-associated TCR beta chains recognize cytomegalovirus antigens. Across donors, most TCR sequences were observed very rarely, whereas some public TCRs were present in many individuals. A later analysis found that TCRs clustered in the first cohort also tended to co-occur in the approximately 120 validation repertoires, with just under 95% of cluster scores above 0. All 120 or so repertoires were used to score co-occurrence in the validation cohort in a later analysis, because that analysis had no HLA typing for the cohort.

The donors were included in the validation cohort of 100 to 150 subjects, a group kept apart from the roughly 610-subject first cohort. Library construction relied on the immunoSEQ multiplex PCR assay. The published analysis was carried out like this. A statistical classification framework was built for diagnosing cytomegalovirus status from the catalog of TCR beta chain sequences. TCRdb re-hosts the immuneACCESS table, in-frame sequences only. Its copies lack some clones; in the studies checked, an unresolved V gene accounts for under half of them, and the cause for the rest is not known. V and J calls and clone size are as listed in that table; D and trimming were resolved from the DNA. This sample comprises some 68,000 clones, around 97% of them detected only once. Clones ranked in the top ten supply roughly 2.3% of the sample. Points on this clone: There is no known antigen for this receptor. No base quality information exists; no much larger clone differs at one position.

The sequence was collected from a man between 18 and 29 years old in good health and CMV-seronegative. The sequencing sample was made of PBMCs.

CDR3 sequence: CASSLPGNYEQYF. The bases are TGTGCCAGCAGCTTGCCAGGTAACTACGAGCAGTACTTC. The V and J genes are TRBV5-6 and TRBJ2-7; there is no confident call for the D gene. The germline V gene gives CDR1 as SGHDT and CDR2 as YYEEEE. The CDR3 sequence holds 13 residues, the cysteine and phenylalanine included. The retained sequence is limited to the CDR3, 39 bases, with the frame set at the first base. The V end loses 1 base and the J end loses 3 bases, and a stretch of 8 bases separates them.